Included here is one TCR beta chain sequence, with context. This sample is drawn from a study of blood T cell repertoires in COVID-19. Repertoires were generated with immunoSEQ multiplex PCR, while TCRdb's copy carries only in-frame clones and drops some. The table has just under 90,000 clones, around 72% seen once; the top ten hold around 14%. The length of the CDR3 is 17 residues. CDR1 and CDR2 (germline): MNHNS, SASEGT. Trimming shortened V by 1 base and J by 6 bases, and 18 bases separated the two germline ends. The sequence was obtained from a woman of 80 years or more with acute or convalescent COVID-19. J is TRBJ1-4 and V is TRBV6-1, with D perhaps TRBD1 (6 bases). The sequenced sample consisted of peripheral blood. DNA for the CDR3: TGTGCCAGCAGTGAAGTGGCGGGGGGCAGGTTGGATGAAAAACTGTTTTTT. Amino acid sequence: CASSEVAGGRLDEKLFF.